Each of the 16 T cell receptor beta chains below was sequenced from the same sample in a study of T cell responses to AZD1222 COVID-19 vaccine. TCRdb keeps only in-frame clones here, not all; method: immunoSEQ multiplex PCR. The sample carries about 220,000 clones, roughly 91% recorded once. Sequencing used peripheral blood, obtained on day 0 of MenACWY control vaccination. The receptors were gathered from an adult in good health.

The V gene is TRBV5-4, the J gene TRBJ1-1, with 9 bases aligning to TRBD1. This CDR3 region has 13 residues. Germline-derived CDR1 and CDR2 are SGHNT and YYREEE (reference sequence). V lost 1 base and J lost 7; bases outside the gene matches: 2. The CDR3 protein is CASSLTGGYEAFF. CDR3 nucleotide sequence: TGTGCCAGCAGCTTGACAGGGGGCTATGAAGCTTTCTTT. The whole variable domain, remainder taken from reference TRBV5-4 and TRBJ1-1, is ETGVTQSPTHLIKTRGQQVTLRCSSQSGHNTVSWYQQALGQGPQFIFQYYREEENGRGNFPPRFSGLQFPNYSSELNVNALELDDSALYLCASSLTGGYEAFFGQGTRLTVV.

The chain uses TRBV21-1 and TRBJ1-5; TRBD1 is the table's D call, not checked against the DNA. TRBV21-1 is recorded as a pseudogene. The CDR3 sequence is 16 residues long. CDR3 DNA sequence: TGTGCCAGCAGCACCTTGACAGGGGTCAGCAATCAGCCCCAGCATTTT. It codes for CASSTLTGVSNQPQHF.

The gene calls are TRBV6-1 and TRBJ1-6; D might be TRBD1 (5 bases). Per germline, CDR1 MNHNS and CDR2 SASEGT. The CDR3 spans 15 residues. Trimming left V 3 bases short and J 5 bases short, with 11 bases between. The CDR3 DNA sequence: TGTGCCAGCAGTGACGGTGGGGGTAATAATTCACCCCTCCACTTT. Its protein product is CASSDGGGNNSPLHF.

This CDR3 reads CASSLRGGAATEAFF. The CDR3 DNA follows: TGTGCCAGCAGTTTAAGGGGTGGGGCGGCCACTGAAGCTTTCTTT. The V and J genes are TRBV28 and TRBJ1-1; TRBD1 is a possible D gene (5 bases). Between the trimmed V and J ends, which lost 2 bases and 4 bases, there was a span of 14 bases. CDR1 is MDHEN and CDR2 is SYDVKM in the germline V gene. This CDR3 comprises 15 residues. The full variable domain, with the rest looked up from reference TRBV28 and TRBJ1-1, is DVKVTQSSRYLVKRTGEKVFLECVQDMDHENMFWYRQDPGLGLRLIYFSYDVKMKEKGDIPEGYSVSREKKERFSLILESASTNQTSMYLCASSLRGGAATEAFFGQGTRLTVV.

V and J are TRBV5-6 and TRBJ2-2; D might be TRBD1 or TRBD2, each matching 6 bases. CDR3 length: 15 residues. The germline V and J ends were trimmed by 4 bases and 6 bases, with 16 bases remaining between them. CDR1 and CDR2 (germline): SGHDT, YYEEEE. CDR3: CASSAAGTLAGELFF. DNA of the CDR3: TGTGCCAGCAGCGCGGCGGGGACACTTGCCGGGGAGCTGTTTTTT.

This clone was seen only once. The chain uses TRBV27 and TRBJ1-5; a possible D gene is TRBD1 (6 bases). CDR1 is MNHEY and CDR2 is SMNVEV in the germline V gene (reference sequence). CDR3 length: 14 residues. V was shortened by 6 bases and J by 3 bases, with 12 bases between the two germline ends. The CDR3 coding sequence is TGTGCCAGCAGACAGGGTGTTAACAATCAGCCCCAGCATTTT. Translating it yields CASRQGVNNQPQHF.

The CDR3 DNA is TGTGCCAGCAGCCCACAGGGGGCAAAAGGAAACACCATATATTTT. Protein product: CASSPQGAKGNTIYF. V gene TRBV6-5 combines with J gene TRBJ1-3; 9 nucleotides align to TRBD1. The CDR3 covers 15 residues. Per germline, CDR1 MNHEY and CDR2 SVGAGI. The V segment lost 6 bases and the J segment 4 bases; nucleotides outside the gene matches: 7.

The chain is built from TRBV5-5 and TRBJ1-2; D unresolved. Trimming pared 3 bases from V and 1 base from J, leaving 7 bases between. CDR3 length: 13 residues. The germline CDR1 and CDR2 sequences are SGHKS and YYEKEE (reference sequence). CDR3 bases: TGTGCCAGCAGCTCGAGTCTTAACTATGGCTACACCTTC. Protein: CASSSSLNYGYTF.

This chain links TRBV19 with TRBJ2-5; 13 bases map to TRBD2. With V trimmed by 3 bases and J by 0 bases, 4 bases remained unmatched. The CDR3 extends over 17 amino acids. CDR1 and CDR2 (germline): LNHDA, SQIVND (reference sequence). The CDR3 nucleotides are TGTGCCAGTAGTATGAGGGGACTAGCGGGGAACCAAGAGACCCAGTACTTC. Protein sequence: CASSMRGLAGNQETQYF.

This clone was seen a single time. V usage is TRBV28 and J usage is TRBJ1-4; D is perhaps TRBD1 (5 bases). The CDR3 spans 18 residues. Trimming cost V 7 bases and J 3 bases, with 24 bases left between them. Germline lookup yields CDR1 MDHEN and CDR2 SYDVKM. The CDR3 DNA sequence: TGTGCCAGCACCAAGGGCGGGGGTTTAAAGGCTTCTAATGAAAAACTGTTTTTT. This codes for CASTKGGGLKASNEKLFF.

The rearrangement links TRBV5-1 to TRBJ1-4, with D perhaps matching TRBD1 (6 bases). In germline, CDR1 is SGHRS, CDR2 YFSETQ. The V gene lost 5 bases and the J gene lost 8 bases, with 16 bases spanning the gap. The CDR3 sequence is 14 residues long. The CDR3 DNA is TGCGCCAGCAGGGATGGGAAGGGGGTCGAAAAACTGTTTTTT. Its protein product is CASRDGKGVEKLFF.

This chain uses TRBV30 with TRBJ1-6, with D hard to call. CDR3 length: 16 residues. V lost 0 bases, J lost 0 bases, and 9 bases lay in between. Germline V gives CDR1 GTSNPN, CDR2 SVGIG (reference sequence). The CDR3 reads CAWSVLPSSYNSPLHF. As DNA, the CDR3 is TGTGCCTGGAGTGTACTACCGAGCTCCTATAATTCACCCCTCCACTTT.

The chain carries TRBV28 and TRBJ2-7; 8 positions agree with TRBD2. The J segment lost 1 base and the V segment lost 6 bases, leaving 11 bases of the junction unmatched. This CDR3 comprises 16 residues. CDR1 and CDR2 from the germline V gene are MDHEN and SYDVKM. In nucleotides, the CDR3 is TGTGCCAGCAGCCTCCTAACTAGCGGAGGGTCCTACGAGCAGTACTTC. This gives the protein CASSLLTSGGSYEQYF. Drawing the rest from reference TRBV28 and TRBJ2-7, the complete variable domain is DVKVTQSSRYLVKRTGEKVFLECVQDMDHENMFWYRQDPGLGLRLIYFSYDVKMKEKGDIPEGYSVSREKKERFSLILESASTNQTSMYLCASSLLTSGGSYEQYFGPGTRLTVT.

The chain is built from TRBV19 and TRBJ2-7; D might be TRBD2 (6 bases). Germline V gene sequence: CDR1 LNHDA, CDR2 SQIVND (reference sequence). With 1 base removed from V and 3 bases from J, the gap between germline ends came to 13 bases. The CDR3 is 15 amino acids. CDR3 protein: CASSIAAGRNYEQYF. CDR3 DNA sequence: TGTGCCAGTAGTATAGCCGCGGGACGCAACTACGAGCAGTACTTC.

The V call is TRBV28, the J call TRBJ2-3, with 8 bases lining up with TRBD1. V shed 1 base, J shed 14 bases, and the junction held 5 bases outside the gene matches. Germline loops: CDR1 MDHEN, CDR2 SYDVKM. This CDR3 is built from 12 residues. The DNA of the CDR3 is TGTGCCAGCAGTTTATTGGACAGGGTTCGGTATTTT. Residues: CASSLLDRVRYF.

The chain carries TRBV5-4 and TRBJ2-3; TRBD2 matches at 14 bases. Germline lookup yields CDR1 SGHNT and CDR2 YYREEE (reference sequence). The CDR3 contains 18 residues. V shed 4 bases, J shed 4 bases, and the junction held 11 bases outside the gene matches. The CDR3 DNA follows: TGTGCCAGCAGCCCTAGACTAGCGGGGGGGACTAATGCAGATACGCAGTATTTT. Encoded protein: CASSPRLAGGTNADTQYF.